This TCR beta chain was sequenced in a study of OX40 agonist ivuxolimab in advanced cancers. With respect to the entire study: Ivuxolimab was a fully human IgG2 agonistic monoclonal antibody targeting the costimulatory receptor OX40 (CD134). Partial responses were achieved by three dose-escalation patients, of whom one had hepatocellular carcinoma and two had cutaneous melanoma. Among the roughly 50 dose-escalation patients, roughly 20 had hepatocellular carcinoma, about 15 melanoma, 9 renal cell carcinoma and 9 head and neck cancer. In the dose-escalation cohort, roughly 82% of patients were male, and the mean age was approximately 60 years with a range of about 20 to 80. The point of sequencing TCRbeta in the periphery was to test whether ivuxolimab changed TCR sequence diversity and drove clonal T-cell expansion. Patients were allowed to have had prior anti-PD-1, anti-PD-L1 or anti-CTLA-4 therapy, and 30% to 40% of the dose-escalation patients had previously received checkpoint inhibitors. Intravenous ivuxolimab was administered to patients every 2 weeks at six dose levels: 0.01, 0.1, 0.3, 1.5, 3 and 10 mg/kg. The paper covers the monotherapy dose-escalation part of the phase I ivuxolimab trial, which included N ≈ 50 patients.

On this clone: Which antigen it targets is not known. No base quality values were provided; no much bigger clone lies one nucleotide off.

Genomic DNA was extracted from sorted cells for sequencing of the TCRbeta CDR3 region. The immunoSEQ Assay was used to sequence the TCRbeta CDR3 regions. In its TCRdb copy, this immuneACCESS table keeps in-frame sequences only and misses some clones. Where compared with another copy, unresolved V genes explain less than half of these, and the others have no known cause. Counted in this sample were approximately 90,000 clones; about 90% of them appeared once. Around 1.5% of the sample comes from the top ten. What the work shows at the level of the full study, not this receptor alone: In partial responders in the 0.1-3.0 mg/kg groups, normalized peripheral clonal expansion was found to be among the lowest, especially among CD8+ T cells. The antigen specificity of the clonally expanded peripheral T cells was not determined. Clonal expansion of both CD4+ and CD8+ blood T cells was observed from baseline to week 6 at doses 0.1 to 3.0 mg/kg. After ivuxolimab, more expanded clones were found on average in CD8+ T cells than in CD4+ T cells. Low levels of normalized T-cell clonal expansion were also seen in some patients who did not respond.

The trial excluded patients who had a history of autoimmune disease or were on systemic immunosuppression. Peripheral blood for TCR sequencing was drawn from every dose cohort at baseline, at cycle 4 day 1 and at cycle 7 day 1. Samples were obtained from an open-label, multicenter, first-in-human phase I dose-escalation trial of ivuxolimab. Adults with locally advanced or metastatic head and neck squamous cell, hepatocellular, melanoma or renal cell carcinoma were enrolled in the trial. Before TCR sequencing, CD4+ T cells and CD8+ T cells were sorted from peripheral blood as separate populations. Germline trimming amounts to 1 base on V and 2 bases on J, with 5 as the count of junction bases outside the gene matches. The CDR3, from cysteine to phenylalanine, totals 16 residues. Just CDR3 DNA is preserved here, 48 bases in frame from base 1. CDR1 and CDR2 are drawn from the germline V gene (reference sequence): LNHDA, SQIVND.

The sequence derives from an adult with an advanced solid tumor such as melanoma, head and neck, liver or kidney cancer. The rearranged chain carries TRBV19 and TRBJ2-1; the junction holds 7 bases that match TRBD2. The sequenced sample was CD4+ or CD8+ T cells sorted from blood, obtained in a trial of the OX40 agonist ivuxolimab. The CDR3 region reads CASSIVPAGPYNEQFF. The DNA reads TGTGCCAGTAGTATAGTTCCAGCGGGACCCTACAATGAGCAGTTCTTC.